This T cell receptor (beta chain) is from a study of cytomegalovirus exposure and HLA in healthy donors. V lost 5 bases and J 3 bases, leaving 12 bases between the germline ends. The CDR3 spans 14 residues. Germline V CDR1 and CDR2: MNHNS, SASEGT. General study results and limits: Investigators reported more than 150 TCR beta chains as tied to cytomegalovirus. Among the most significant clusters, several appeared linked to common viral pathogens in a later analysis.

Though probably carrying unrecorded immune exposures, donors were nominally healthy at sampling. In its sample, this clone was seen a few times. The antigen is unknown. Primers included in the PCR were 60 Vbeta and 13 Jbeta primers. Profiling relied on immunoSEQ multiplex PCR, and the TCRdb table lists in-frame clones only, not all of them. The repertoire includes 110,000 to 150,000 clones, roughly 70% of them detected once, and roughly 4.7% sits in the top ten. The sequence derives from a man aged 55-75 years in good health and CMV-seronegative. Sequencing used PBMCs. The J gene is TRBJ2-3, the V gene TRBV6-1; possible D gene TRBD2, 6 bases. The CDR3 sequence is CASSPWEVTDTQYF. CDR3 DNA sequence: TGTGCCAGCAGTCCCTGGGAGGTTACAGATACGCAGTATTTT.